These 15 T cell receptor beta chains originate from one sample sequenced in a study of blood T cell repertoires in COVID-19. TCRdb's copy holds only in-frame clones and misses some; the assay was immunoSEQ multiplex PCR. The sample lists some 130,000 clones; 75% to 90% were seen once. The sequenced sample consisted of peripheral blood. The receptor set was obtained from a man aged 60 to 75 with active or convalescent COVID-19.

This chain joins TRBV7-2 and TRBJ2-1; 11 bases match TRBD2. J lost 4 bases, V lost 1 base, and 6 bases had no gene match. The CDR3 is made up of 17 amino acids. Germline V gene sequence: CDR1 SGHTA, CDR2 FQGNSA. CDR3 loop: CASSLDASGGPYNEQFF. As DNA, the CDR3 is TGTGCCAGCAGCTTAGATGCTAGCGGGGGGCCTTACAATGAGCAGTTCTTC. Looking up the rest from reference TRBV7-2 and TRBJ2-1 gives the full variable domain: GAGVSQSPSNKVTEKGKDVELRCDPISGHTALYWYRQSLGQGLEFLIYFQGNSAPDKSGLPSDRFSAERTGGSVSTLTIQRTQQEDSAVYLCASSLDASGGPYNEQFFGPGTRLTVL.

This chain connects TRBV20-1 to TRBJ2-2, with TRBD1 matching over 8 bases. From germline, CDR1 is DFQATT and CDR2 SNEGSKA (reference sequence). The CDR3 is 15 amino acids. V lost 3 bases and J lost 1; bases outside the gene matches: 4. CDR3 amino acids: CSASDRGWNTGELFF. CDR3 DNA sequence: TGCAGTGCTAGTGACAGGGGATGGAACACCGGGGAGCTGTTTTTT.

The genes are TRBV3-1 (or the pseudogene TRBV3-2) and TRBJ2-5; D is ambiguous. The V gene's germline CDR1 is LGHDT and CDR2 YNNKEL (reference sequence). V was trimmed by 4 bases and J by 3 bases, leaving 6 bases between them. The CDR3 length is 12 residues. The CDR3 spells CASSPRKETQYF. Written as DNA, the CDR3 is TGTGCCAGCAGCCCTAGAAAAGAGACCCAGTACTTC.

V and J are TRBV3-1 (or the pseudogene TRBV3-2) and TRBJ2-7; 8 bases fit TRBD2. V lost 5 bases and J lost 6; bases outside the gene matches: 12. Per the germline V gene, CDR1 is LGHDT and CDR2 is YNNKEL (reference sequence). The CDR3 contains 15 residues. CDR3 sequence (DNA): TGTGCCAGCAGCTTTGCGGGACTAGTCTTGTCCGAGCAGTACTTC. Translation gives CASSFAGLVLSEQYF.

The V gene is TRBV28, the J gene TRBJ1-6; 9 nucleotides match TRBD1. Germline V gene sequence: CDR1 MDHEN, CDR2 SYDVKM. Unmatched junction bases numbered 7, after V lost 3 bases and J lost 10 bases. The CDR3 spans 15 residues. The CDR3 reads CASSFIGQGPSPLHF. In DNA, the CDR3 is TGTGCCAGCAGTTTTATCGGACAGGGGCCATCACCCCTCCACTTT.

The gene calls are TRBV18 and TRBJ2-7; possibly TRBD2 for D (6 bases). V shed 2 bases and J shed 4 bases, with 9 bases lying between them. The CDR3 covers 13 residues. Germline CDR1 KGHSH, CDR2 LQKENI. CDR3: CASSPGGGYEQYF. In nucleotides, the CDR3 is TGTGCCAGCTCACCAGGGGGAGGATACGAGCAGTACTTC.

The rearrangement links TRBV25-1 to TRBJ1-2; TRBD1 matches at 7 bases. With V trimmed by 1 base and J by 4 bases, 3 bases remained unmatched. Per the germline V gene, CDR1 is MGHDK and CDR2 is SYGVNS. The CDR3 has 14 residues. CDR3 region: CASSESGTVYGYTF. Written as DNA, the CDR3 is TGTGCCAGCAGTGAATCTGGGACAGTCTATGGCTACACCTTC.

The V call is TRBV29-1, the J call TRBJ1-4, with a possible D match to TRBD1 (6 bases). Germline V gives CDR1 SQVTM, CDR2 ANQGSEA. This CDR3 is built from 14 residues. V was shortened by 6 bases and J by 3 bases, with 14 bases between the two germline ends. Here the CDR3 reads CSVVDRPPNEKLFF. The CDR3 region has the DNA TGCAGCGTCGTCGACAGGCCCCCTAATGAAAAACTGTTTTTT.

The V gene is TRBV6-5, the J gene TRBJ1-1; D is perhaps TRBD1 (6 bases). The CDR3 spans 15 residues. The V gene's germline CDR1 is MNHEY and CDR2 SVGAGI. Trimming removed 5 bases from V and 0 bases from J, with 13 bases in between. The CDR3 region has the DNA TGTGCCAGCAGTCCCCATGGACAGATGAACACTGAAGCTTTCTTT. The encoded protein is CASSPHGQMNTEAFF.

This chain connects TRBV4-1 to TRBJ1-5; D perhaps matches TRBD1 (5 bases). CDR1 and CDR2 (germline): MGHRA, YSYEKL. This CDR3 is built from 15 residues. The germline V and J ends were trimmed by 1 base and 0 bases, with 7 bases remaining between them. The DNA for the CDR3 is TGCGCCAGCAGCCAAGCCAGGGATAGCAATCAGCCCCAGCATTTT. Its protein is CASSQARDSNQPQHF.

The genes are TRBV12-3 or TRBV12-4 and TRBJ2-4; TRBD1 might be the D (5 bases). The V end was cut by 3 bases, the J end by 11 bases, with 8 bases between. The CDR3 loop spans 11 amino acids. Here the CDR3 reads CASSFRGVQYF. CDR3 DNA: TGTGCCAGCAGTTTTAGGGGCGTTCAGTACTTC.

In this sample, this clone turned up once. J is TRBJ2-1 and V is TRBV7-8; 15 positions agree with TRBD2. Germline CDR1 and CDR2: SGHVS and FQNEAQ. Losses at the gene ends were 5 bases for V and 1 base for J; bases not matched to a gene: 9. CDR3 size: 19 residues. CDR3 sequence reads: CASSPLGTSGGRSYNEQFF. CDR3 coding DNA: TGTGCCAGCAGCCCCCTCGGGACTAGCGGGGGGCGGTCCTACAATGAGCAGTTCTTC.

This clone was found once. The rearrangement joins TRBV9 to TRBJ2-3; TRBD1 might be the D (5 bases). V dropped 0 bases and J dropped 6 bases, with 11 bases sitting between them. Germline V gene data show CDR1 as SGDLS and CDR2 as YYNGEE. CDR3 length equals 14 residues. The DNA of the CDR3 is TGTGCCAGCAGCGTAGAGGGGCAGGTGGATACGCAGTATTTT. It translates to CASSVEGQVDTQYF.

The chain recombines TRBV7-8 with TRBJ1-3; D gene uncertain. V was clipped by 1 base and J by 0 bases, with 7 bases between them. The germline V gene has CDR1 SGHVS and CDR2 FQNEAQ. The CDR3 has 15 residues. The CDR3 DNA follows: TGTGCCAGCAGCTTAGGTGGGAGCTCTGGAAACACCATATATTTT. Translated, it gives CASSLGGSSGNTIYF. Based on the CDR3 plus reference TRBV7-8 and TRBJ1-3, the full variable domain is GAGVSQSPRYKVAKRGQDVALRCDPISGHVSLFWYQQALGQGPEFLTYFQNEAQLDKSGLPSDRFFAERPEGSVSTLKIQRTQQEDSAVYLCASSLGGSSGNTIYFGEGSWLTVV.

This clone was observed a few times. The chain has TRBV7-2 and TRBJ1-3, with D unclear. Trimming left V 3 bases short and J 0 bases short, with 6 bases between. CDR1 SGHTA and CDR2 FQGNSA come from the germline V gene. This CDR3 contains 14 residues. The CDR3 DNA reads as TGTGCCAGCAGCTTTTACAACTCTGGAAACACCATATATTTT. It codes for CASSFYNSGNTIYF.